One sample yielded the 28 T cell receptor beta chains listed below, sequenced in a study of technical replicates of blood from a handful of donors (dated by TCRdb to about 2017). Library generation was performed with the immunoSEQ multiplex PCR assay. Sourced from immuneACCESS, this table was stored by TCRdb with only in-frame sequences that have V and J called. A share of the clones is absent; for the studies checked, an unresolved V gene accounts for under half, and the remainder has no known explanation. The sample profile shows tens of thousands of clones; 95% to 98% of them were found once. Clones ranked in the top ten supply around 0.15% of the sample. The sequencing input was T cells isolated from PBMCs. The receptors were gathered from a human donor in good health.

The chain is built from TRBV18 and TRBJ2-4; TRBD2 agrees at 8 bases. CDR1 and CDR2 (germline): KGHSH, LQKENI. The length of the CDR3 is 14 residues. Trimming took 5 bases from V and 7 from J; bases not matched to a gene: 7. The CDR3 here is CASSTREGGNIQYF. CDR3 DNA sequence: TGTGCCAGCTCAACCCGGGAGGGTGGGAACATTCAGTACTTC.

CDR3 in amino acids: CASSPPLGGLGYTF. Here the CDR3 DNA reads TGCGCCAGCAGCCCCCCCTTGGGGGGGCTTGGCTACACCTTC. The chain links TRBV4-1 to TRBJ1-2; perhaps TRBD1 as D (6 bases). Trimming stripped 4 bases from V and 7 bases from J, with 16 bases between. There are 14 residues in the CDR3. CDR1 and CDR2 (germline): MGHRA, YSYEKL.

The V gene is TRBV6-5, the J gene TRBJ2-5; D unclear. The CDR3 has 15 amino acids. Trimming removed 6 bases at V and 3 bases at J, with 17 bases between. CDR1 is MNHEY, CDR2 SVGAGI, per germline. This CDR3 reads CASSPLLERKETQYF. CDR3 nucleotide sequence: TGTGCCAGCAGCCCGCTCTTAGAAAGAAAAGAGACCCAGTACTTC.

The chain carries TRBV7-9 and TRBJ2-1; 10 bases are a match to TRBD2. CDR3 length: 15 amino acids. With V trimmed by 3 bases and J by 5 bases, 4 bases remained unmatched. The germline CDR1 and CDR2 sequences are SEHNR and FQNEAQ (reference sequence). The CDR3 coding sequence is TGTGCCAGCAGCTTCGAGCGGGAGGGAGACAATGAGCAGTTCTTC. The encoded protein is CASSFEREGDNEQFF.

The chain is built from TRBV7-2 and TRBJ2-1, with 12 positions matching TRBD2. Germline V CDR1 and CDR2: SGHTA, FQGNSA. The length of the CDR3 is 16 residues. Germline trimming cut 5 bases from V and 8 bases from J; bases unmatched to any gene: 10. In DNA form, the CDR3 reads TGTGCCAGCAGCCCCATGGGACTAGCGGGTGTGTATGAGCAGTTCTTC. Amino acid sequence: CASSPMGLAGVYEQFF.

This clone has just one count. CDR3 residues: CASITWDREGYGYTF. CDR3 bases: TGTGCCAGCATAACGTGGGACAGGGAGGGCTATGGCTACACCTTC. J is TRBJ1-2 and V is TRBV7-3, with 9 bases fitting TRBD1. Looked up from germline, CDR1 is SGHTA and CDR2 is FQGTGA. V shed 7 bases, J shed 4 bases, and the junction held 10 bases outside the gene matches. This CDR3 has 15 amino acids.

In DNA form, the CDR3 reads TGTGCCAGCAGTTTACCAGGCACAGATACGCAGTATTTT. Its translation is CASSLPGTDTQYF. This rearrangement joins TRBV27 to TRBJ2-3; D is unclear. Germline lookup yields CDR1 MNHEY and CDR2 SMNVEV (reference sequence). V lost 2 bases, J lost 1 base, and 4 bases lay in between. The CDR3 has 13 residues.

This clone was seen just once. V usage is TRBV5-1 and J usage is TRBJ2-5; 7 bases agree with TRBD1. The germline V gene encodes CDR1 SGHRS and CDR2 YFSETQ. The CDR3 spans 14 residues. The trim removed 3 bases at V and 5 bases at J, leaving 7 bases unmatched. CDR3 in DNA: TGCGCCAGCAGCTCGACAGGGATTGGGGAGACCCAGTACTTC. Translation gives CASSSTGIGETQYF.

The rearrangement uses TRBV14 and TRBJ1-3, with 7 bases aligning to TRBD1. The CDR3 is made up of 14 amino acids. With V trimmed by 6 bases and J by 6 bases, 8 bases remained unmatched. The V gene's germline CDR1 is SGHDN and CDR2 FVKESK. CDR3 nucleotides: TGTGCCAGCAGACCGACGGGACAGCCAAACACCATATATTTT. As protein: CASRPTGQPNTIYF.

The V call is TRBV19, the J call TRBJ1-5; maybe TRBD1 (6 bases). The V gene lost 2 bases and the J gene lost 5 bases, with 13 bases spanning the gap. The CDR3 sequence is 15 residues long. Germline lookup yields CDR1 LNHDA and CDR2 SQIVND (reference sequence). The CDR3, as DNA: TGTGCCAGTAGTATACTACTACAGGGAGATCAGCCCCAGCATTTT. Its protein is CASSILLQGDQPQHF.

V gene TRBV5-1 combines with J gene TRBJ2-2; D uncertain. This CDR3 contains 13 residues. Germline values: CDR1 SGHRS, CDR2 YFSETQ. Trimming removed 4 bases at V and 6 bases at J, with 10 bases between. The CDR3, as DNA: TGCGCCAGCAGCCTGTCGTATGCCGGGGAGCTGTTTTTT. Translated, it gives CASSLSYAGELFF.

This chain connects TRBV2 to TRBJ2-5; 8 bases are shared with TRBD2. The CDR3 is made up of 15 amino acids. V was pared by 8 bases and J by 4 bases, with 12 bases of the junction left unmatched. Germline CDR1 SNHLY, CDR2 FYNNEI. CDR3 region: CASDSGGLLRETQYF. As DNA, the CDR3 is TGTGCCAGCGATTCGGGGGGGCTGCTGCGAGAGACCCAGTACTTC.

The CDR3 sequence: CASSSPGQGPSGNQPQHF. The DNA of the CDR3 is TGTGCCAGCAGCTCCCCAGGACAGGGGCCTTCGGGCAATCAGCCCCAGCATTTT. V is TRBV7-9 and J is TRBJ1-5; 9 nucleotides align to TRBD1. Germline values: CDR1 SEHNR, CDR2 FQNEAQ (reference sequence). Trimming removed 4 bases from V and 2 bases from J; junction bases left unmatched: 12. This CDR3 is built from 18 residues.

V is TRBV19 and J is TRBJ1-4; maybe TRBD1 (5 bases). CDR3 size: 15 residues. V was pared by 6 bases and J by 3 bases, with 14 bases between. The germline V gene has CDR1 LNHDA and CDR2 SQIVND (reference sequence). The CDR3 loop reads CASRTVGVANEKLFF. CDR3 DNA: TGTGCCAGTAGGACAGTAGGGGTCGCTAATGAAAAACTGTTTTTT.

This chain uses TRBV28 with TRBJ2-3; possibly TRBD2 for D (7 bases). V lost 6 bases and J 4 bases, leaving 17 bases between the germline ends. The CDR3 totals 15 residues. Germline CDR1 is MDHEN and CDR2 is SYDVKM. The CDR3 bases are TGTGCCAGCAGCCATCGGGGGGCGGGGGCAGATACGCAGTATTTT. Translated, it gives CASSHRGAGADTQYF.

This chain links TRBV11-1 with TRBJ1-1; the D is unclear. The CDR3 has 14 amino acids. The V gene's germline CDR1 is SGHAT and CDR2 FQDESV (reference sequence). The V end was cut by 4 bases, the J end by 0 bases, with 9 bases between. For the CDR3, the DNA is TGTGCCAGCAGCTCCCAGGTAATGAACACTGAAGCTTTCTTT. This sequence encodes CASSSQVMNTEAFF.

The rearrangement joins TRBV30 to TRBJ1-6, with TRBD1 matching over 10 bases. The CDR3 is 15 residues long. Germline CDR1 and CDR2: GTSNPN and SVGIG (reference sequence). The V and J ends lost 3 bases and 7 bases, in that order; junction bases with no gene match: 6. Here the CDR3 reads CAWRDPGQGNSPLHF. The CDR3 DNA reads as TGTGCCTGGAGAGATCCGGGACAGGGGAATTCACCCCTCCACTTT.

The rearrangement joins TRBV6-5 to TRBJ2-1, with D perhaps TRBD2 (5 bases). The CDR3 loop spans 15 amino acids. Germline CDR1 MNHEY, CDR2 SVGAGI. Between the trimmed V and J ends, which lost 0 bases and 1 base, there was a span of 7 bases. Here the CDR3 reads CASSYSLASYNEQFF. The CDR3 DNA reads TGTGCCAGCAGTTACTCCCTAGCTTCCTACAATGAGCAGTTCTTC.

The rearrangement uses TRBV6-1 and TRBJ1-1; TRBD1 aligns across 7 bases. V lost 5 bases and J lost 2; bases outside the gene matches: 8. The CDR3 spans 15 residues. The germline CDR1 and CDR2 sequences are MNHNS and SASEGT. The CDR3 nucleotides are TGTGCCAGCAGTCATATGACAGGGTCTAACACTGAAGCTTTCTTT. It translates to CASSHMTGSNTEAFF.

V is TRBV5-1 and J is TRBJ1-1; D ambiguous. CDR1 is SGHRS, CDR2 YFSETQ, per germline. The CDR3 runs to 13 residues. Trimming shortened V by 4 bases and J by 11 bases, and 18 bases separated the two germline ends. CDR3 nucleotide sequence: TGCGCCAGCAGCCCGGAGGGCCCCCTGGCCGCTTTCTTT. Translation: CASSPEGPLAAFF.

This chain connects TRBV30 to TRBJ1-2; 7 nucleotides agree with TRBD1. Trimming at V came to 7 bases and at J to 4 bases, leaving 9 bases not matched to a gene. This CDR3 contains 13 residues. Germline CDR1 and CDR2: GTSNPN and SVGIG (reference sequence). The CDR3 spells CASRQGPSYGYTF. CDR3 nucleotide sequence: TGTGCCTCCCGACAGGGACCTTCCTATGGCTACACCTTC.

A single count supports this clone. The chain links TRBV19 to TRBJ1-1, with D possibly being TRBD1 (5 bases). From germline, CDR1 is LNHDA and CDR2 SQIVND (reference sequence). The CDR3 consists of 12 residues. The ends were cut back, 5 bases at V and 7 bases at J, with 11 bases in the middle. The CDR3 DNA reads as TGTGCCAGTAGTCCAGGGAGGAATGAAGCTTTCTTT. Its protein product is CASSPGRNEAFF. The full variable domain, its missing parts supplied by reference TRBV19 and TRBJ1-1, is DGGITQSPKYLFRKEGQNVTLSCEQNLNHDAMYWYRQDPGQGLRLIYYSQIVNDFQKGDIAEGYSVSREKKESFPLTVTSAQKNPTAFYLCASSPGRNEAFFGQGTRLTVV.

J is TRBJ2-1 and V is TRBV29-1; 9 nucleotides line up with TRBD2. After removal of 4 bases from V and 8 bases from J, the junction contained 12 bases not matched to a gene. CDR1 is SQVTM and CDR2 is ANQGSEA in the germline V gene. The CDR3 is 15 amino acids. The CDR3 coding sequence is TGCAGCGTTGTCTGGGCTAGCGGGACGTTGGATGAGCAGTTCTTC. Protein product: CSVVWASGTLDEQFF.

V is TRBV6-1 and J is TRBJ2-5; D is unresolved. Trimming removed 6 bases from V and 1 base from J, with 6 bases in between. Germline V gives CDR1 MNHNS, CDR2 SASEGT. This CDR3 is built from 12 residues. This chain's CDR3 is CASRGVQETQYF. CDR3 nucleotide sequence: TGTGCCAGCAGGGGCGTCCAAGAGACCCAGTACTTC.

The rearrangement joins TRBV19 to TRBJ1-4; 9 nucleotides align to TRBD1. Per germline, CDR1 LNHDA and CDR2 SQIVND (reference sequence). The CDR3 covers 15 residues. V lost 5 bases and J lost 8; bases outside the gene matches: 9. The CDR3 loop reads CASSPRDREAEKLFF. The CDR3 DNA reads TGTGCCAGTAGTCCACGGGACAGGGAAGCAGAAAAACTGTTTTTT.

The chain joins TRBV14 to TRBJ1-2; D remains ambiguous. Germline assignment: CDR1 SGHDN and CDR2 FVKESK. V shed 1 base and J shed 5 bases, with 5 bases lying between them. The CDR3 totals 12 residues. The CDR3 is CASSQGVYGYTF. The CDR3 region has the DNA TGTGCCAGCAGCCAAGGAGTTTATGGCTACACCTTC.

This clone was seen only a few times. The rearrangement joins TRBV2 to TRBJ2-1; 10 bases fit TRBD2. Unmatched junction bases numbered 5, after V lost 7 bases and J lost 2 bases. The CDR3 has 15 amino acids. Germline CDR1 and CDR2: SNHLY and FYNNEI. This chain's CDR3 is CASKASGSPYNEQFF. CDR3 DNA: TGTGCCAGCAAAGCTAGCGGGAGCCCCTACAATGAGCAGTTCTTC.

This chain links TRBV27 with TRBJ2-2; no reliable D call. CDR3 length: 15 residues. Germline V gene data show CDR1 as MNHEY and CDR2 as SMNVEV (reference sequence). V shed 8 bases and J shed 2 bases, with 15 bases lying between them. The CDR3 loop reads CASGEVAVNTGELFF. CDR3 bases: TGTGCCAGCGGTGAGGTAGCAGTTAACACCGGGGAGCTGTTTTTT.